The T cell receptor (beta chain) under discussion was sequenced for a study of shared clonotypes between healthy human individuals. Across the whole study: Per donor, three plates held CD4 naive cells, three held CD4 memory, two held CD8 naive and one held CD8 memory. Whole-study findings and limits: Naive subsets generally exceeded memory subsets in estimated richness. Generation probabilities of non-shared clonotypes were lower (relative to those shared by all four donors).

Note on this clone: As yet, its antigen is unknown.

Several immunoSEQ plates held equal portions of the genomic DNA taken from each subset. Assay used: immunoSEQ multiplex PCR; TCRdb lists only in-frame clones, some missing. The sample lists approximately 2.4 million clones, nearly 97% occurring once. Germline trimming cut 10 bases from V and 5 bases from J; bases unmatched to any gene: 5. CDR1 is MNHNS and CDR2 is SASEGT in the germline V gene. The CDR3 consists of 11 residues. Sequencing was performed on naive CD4+ T cells sorted from blood. The subset: CD45RA+ positively selected. The receptor comes from a man aged 18 to 35 in good health. V and J are TRBV6-1 and TRBJ2-7; TRBD1 matches 7 bases. In DNA, the CDR3 is TGTGCCAACAGGGGCCCCCACGAGCAGTACTTC. It yields the protein CANRGPHEQYF.